The 19 T cell receptor beta chains presented below share a single source sample, sequenced in a study of shared clonotypes between healthy human individuals. CD45RO negativity and positive selection for CCR7 defined naive CD8 cells, a population that excluded terminally differentiated effector memory CD45RA+ cells. Only in-frame clones appear in the TCRdb table, and some are missing; sequencing was by immunoSEQ multiplex PCR. The sample carries hundreds of thousands of clones, about 91% recorded once. The sequencing input was naive CD8+ T cells sorted from blood. The receptors come from a man in his thirties or forties in good health.

The V gene is TRBV6-1, the J gene TRBJ2-7; D ambiguous. The CDR3 spans 15 residues. Germline V gene data show CDR1 as MNHNS and CDR2 as SASEGT. Trimming stripped 2 bases from V and 0 bases from J, with 11 bases between. The CDR3 protein is CASSEPHLYSYEQYF. The CDR3 nucleotides are TGTGCCAGCAGTGAACCCCATCTCTACTCCTACGAGCAGTACTTC.

Remarks on this clone: The junction departs from germline at one end; a sequencing error may be responsible. The gene calls are TRBV6-1 and TRBJ1-1, with a weak D call TRBD1 (5 bases). The germline V gene encodes CDR1 MNHNS and CDR2 SASEGT. There are 12 residues in the CDR3. The CDR3 is CASSDLAVLGDF. The CDR3 DNA reads as TGTGCCAGCAGCGATTTAGCAGTTCTGGGGGACTTT.

The chain recombines TRBV10-1 with TRBJ2-7, with no clear D. Germline CDR1 reads WNHNN; CDR2 reads SYGVQD (reference sequence). Trimming left V 0 bases short and J 5 bases short, with 14 bases between. The CDR3 totals 15 residues. CDR3 coding DNA: TGCGCCAGCAGTGAGTCTAGAGGACCCTTTGACGAGCAGTACTTC. It codes for CASSESRGPFDEQYF.

V usage is TRBV7-9 and J usage is TRBJ2-1; 10 nucleotides match TRBD1. Germline V gene data show CDR1 as SEHNR and CDR2 as FQNEAQ (reference sequence). The trim removed 4 bases at V and 4 bases at J, leaving 7 bases unmatched. The CDR3 is made up of 16 amino acids. CDR3 DNA sequence: TGTGCCAGCAGCTCGGACAGGGGGAATGTTTACAATGAGCAGTTCTTC. Protein: CASSSDRGNVYNEQFF.

The chain joins TRBV14 to TRBJ2-1, with 9 nucleotides matching TRBD2. This CDR3 is 16 amino acids long. The J segment lost 7 bases and the V segment lost 1 base, leaving 8 bases of the junction unmatched. Germline CDR1 reads SGHDN; CDR2 reads FVKESK. The CDR3 region has the DNA TGTGCCAGCAGCCAAGTGACGACTAGCGGTATTAATGAGCAGTTCTTC. Translation gives CASSQVTTSGINEQFF.

The V call is TRBV29-1, the J call TRBJ2-2; D gene unclear. Deletions cut 2 bases from V and 2 bases from J, with 6 bases between. Germline V gene data show CDR1 as SQVTM and CDR2 as ANQGSEA. This CDR3 is 13 amino acids long. CDR3 loop: CSVEQQNTGELFF. Written as DNA, the CDR3 is TGCAGCGTTGAACAGCAAAACACCGGGGAGCTGTTTTTT.

J is TRBJ2-2 and V is TRBV6-5; 11 bases match TRBD2. CDR1 MNHEY and CDR2 SVGAGI come from the germline V gene. Trimming cost V 4 bases and J 5 bases; bases outside gene matches: 6. This CDR3 has 16 residues. CDR3 amino acids: CASSSTSGRLTGELFF. The DNA of the CDR3 is TGTGCCAGCAGTTCTACTAGCGGGAGATTAACCGGGGAGCTGTTTTTT.

V gene TRBV5-5 combines with J gene TRBJ2-3; TRBD1 matches at 10 bases. The CDR3 totals 16 residues. Looked up from germline, CDR1 is SGHKS and CDR2 is YYEKEE (reference sequence). J lost 2 bases, V lost 2 bases, and 5 bases had no gene match. The CDR3 DNA follows: TGTGCCAGCAGCTTCGGACAGGGGGTAGACACAGATACGCAGTATTTT. Translated, it gives CASSFGQGVDTDTQYF.

This chain uses TRBV11-2 with TRBJ2-1, with D possibly TRBD2 on 5 matching bases. Between the trimmed V and J ends, which lost 5 bases and 0 bases, there was a span of 14 bases. The length of the CDR3 is 16 residues. Germline values: CDR1 SGHAT, CDR2 FQNNGV. In nucleotides, the CDR3 is TGTGCCAGCAGCCCGACGACCACTAGCTCCTACAATGAGCAGTTCTTC. Translated: CASSPTTTSSYNEQFF.

The rearrangement uses TRBV2 and TRBJ1-1; D gene ambiguous. The CDR3 loop spans 17 amino acids. Germline V gene data show CDR1 as SNHLY and CDR2 as FYNNEI. Trimming cost V 1 base and J 3 bases, with 18 bases left between them. CDR3: CASSEGGKWMLDTEAFF. The DNA of the CDR3 is TGTGCCAGCAGTGAAGGGGGAAAGTGGATGCTGGACACTGAAGCTTTCTTT.

The genes are TRBV30 and TRBJ2-2, with D unresolved. CDR1 GTSNPN and CDR2 SVGIG come from the germline V gene (reference sequence). This CDR3 contains 13 residues. V was pared by 4 bases and J by 2 bases, with 8 bases between. The CDR3 loop is CAWKGYNTGELFF. DNA of the CDR3: TGTGCCTGGAAAGGCTACAACACCGGGGAGCTGTTTTTT.

The chain is built from TRBV27 and TRBJ2-3, with unresolved D. Between the trimmed V and J ends, which lost 5 bases and 2 bases, there was a span of 11 bases. Germline CDR1 and CDR2: MNHEY and SMNVEV (reference sequence). The CDR3 covers 14 residues. The CDR3 nucleotides read TGTGCCAGCAGTCTCGGCACAAACACAGATACGCAGTATTTT. It codes for CASSLGTNTDTQYF.

The chain uses TRBV19 and TRBJ2-7; TRBD2 is a possible D gene (5 bases). Germline assignment: CDR1 LNHDA and CDR2 SQIVND (reference sequence). Trimming stripped 6 bases from V and 4 bases from J, with 19 bases between. The CDR3 is made up of 15 amino acids. The CDR3 DNA sequence: TGTGCCAGTAGCCACGGGGAATTAGGTCCTTACGAGCAGTACTTC. It encodes CASSHGELGPYEQYF.

The chain carries TRBV27 and TRBJ2-7, with 11 bases identical to TRBD1. Unmatched junction bases numbered 4, after V lost 6 bases and J lost 0 bases. The V gene's germline CDR1 is MNHEY and CDR2 SMNVEV (reference sequence). The CDR3 covers 15 residues. CDR3 loop: CASSAGQGASYEQYF. In DNA, the CDR3 is TGTGCCAGCAGCGCTGGACAGGGGGCCTCCTACGAGCAGTACTTC.

This chain joins TRBV7-6 and TRBJ2-5; tentative D call: TRBD1 (6 bases). This CDR3 has 13 amino acids. CDR1 SGHVS and CDR2 FNYEAQ come from the germline V gene. Trimming took 5 bases from V and 1 from J, leaving 8 bases between them. CDR3 sequence: CASSGDTQETQYF. CDR3 nucleotides: TGTGCCAGCAGCGGGGACACCCAAGAGACCCAGTACTTC.

V is TRBV5-4 and J is TRBJ1-1, with D possibly TRBD1 on 6 matching bases. The V gene's germline CDR1 is SGHNT and CDR2 YYREEE (reference sequence). The CDR3 sequence is 13 residues long. Trimming shortened V by 2 bases and J by 5 bases, and 10 bases separated the two germline ends. The DNA for the CDR3 is TGTGCCAGCAGCTTCGTGGGGGCTACTGAAGCTTTCTTT. Translation gives CASSFVGATEAFF.

This clone was seen more than once but under ten times. V and J are TRBV7-3 and TRBJ2-7, with D maybe TRBD2 (6 bases). The CDR3 sequence is 13 residues long. Trimming shortened V by 3 bases and J by 3 bases, and 9 bases separated the two germline ends. The germline V gene has CDR1 SGHTA and CDR2 FQGTGA. DNA of the CDR3: TGTGCCAGCAGCTTTGCCGGGAGCTACGAGCAGTACTTC. This translates into CASSFAGSYEQYF.

The chain recombines TRBV6-5 with TRBJ2-7, with TRBD2 matching 12 bases. The CDR3 length is 14 residues. From germline, CDR1 is MNHEY and CDR2 SVGAGI. With 7 bases clipped from V and 2 bases from J, the junction kept 3 bases outside the gene matches. The CDR3 bases are TGTGCCAGCACCCTAGCGGGAGGGACCTACGAGCAGTACTTC. Its translation is CASTLAGGTYEQYF.

The CDR3 bases are TGTGCCAGCGGTCTTGGGGACAGGGCTGGAAACACCATATATTTT. Its protein is CASGLGDRAGNTIYF. The chain combines TRBV7-6 with TRBJ1-3; 9 bases are a match to TRBD1. V gave up 8 bases and J gave up 2 bases; unmatched junction bases: 7. The V gene's germline CDR1 is SGHVS and CDR2 FNYEAQ. This CDR3 spans 15 amino acids.